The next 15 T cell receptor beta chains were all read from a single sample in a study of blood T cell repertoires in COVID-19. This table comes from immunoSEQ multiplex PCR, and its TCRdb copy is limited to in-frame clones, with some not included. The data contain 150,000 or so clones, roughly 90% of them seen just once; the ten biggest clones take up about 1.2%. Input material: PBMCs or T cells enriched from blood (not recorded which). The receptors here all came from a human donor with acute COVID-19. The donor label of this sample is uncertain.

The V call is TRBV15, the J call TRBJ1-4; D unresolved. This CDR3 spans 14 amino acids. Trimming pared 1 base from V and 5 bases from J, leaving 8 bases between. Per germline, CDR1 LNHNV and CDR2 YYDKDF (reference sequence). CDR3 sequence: CATSRGGQNEKLFF. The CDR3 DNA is TGTGCCACCAGCAGAGGAGGCCAAAATGAAAAACTGTTTTTT.

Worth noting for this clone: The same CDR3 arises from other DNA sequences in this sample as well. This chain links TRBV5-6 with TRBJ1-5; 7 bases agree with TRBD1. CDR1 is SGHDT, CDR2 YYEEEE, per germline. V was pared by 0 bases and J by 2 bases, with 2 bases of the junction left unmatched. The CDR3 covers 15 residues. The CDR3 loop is CASSLATGGNQPQHF. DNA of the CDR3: TGTGCCAGCAGCTTGGCCACAGGGGGCAATCAGCCCCAGCATTTT.

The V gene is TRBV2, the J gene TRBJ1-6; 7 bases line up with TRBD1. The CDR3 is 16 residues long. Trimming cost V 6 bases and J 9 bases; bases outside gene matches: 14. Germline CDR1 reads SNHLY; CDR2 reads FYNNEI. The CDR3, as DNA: TGTGCCAGCAGCCGGGGACAGCTATGGTCCATTTCACCCCTCCACTTT. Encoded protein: CASSRGQLWSISPLHF.

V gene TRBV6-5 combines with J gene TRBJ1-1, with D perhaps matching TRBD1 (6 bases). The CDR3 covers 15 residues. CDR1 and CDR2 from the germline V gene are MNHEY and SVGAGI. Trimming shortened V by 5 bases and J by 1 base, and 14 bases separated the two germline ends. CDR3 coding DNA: TGTGCCAGCAGTCCACCAGGGGTATGGAACACTGAAGCTTTCTTT. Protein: CASSPPGVWNTEAFF.

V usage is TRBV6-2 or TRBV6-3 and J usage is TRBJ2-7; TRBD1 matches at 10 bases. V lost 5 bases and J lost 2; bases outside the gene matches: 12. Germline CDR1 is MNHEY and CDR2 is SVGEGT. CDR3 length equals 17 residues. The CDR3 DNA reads TGTGCCAGCAGTAAACCCGGGACAGGGGTAATTCCCTACGAGCAGTACTTC. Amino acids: CASSKPGTGVIPYEQYF.

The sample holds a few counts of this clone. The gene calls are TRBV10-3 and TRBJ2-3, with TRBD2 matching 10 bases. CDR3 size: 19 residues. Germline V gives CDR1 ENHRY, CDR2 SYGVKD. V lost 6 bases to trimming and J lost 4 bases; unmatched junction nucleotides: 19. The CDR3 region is CAIRTKGLSGGEGPDTQYF. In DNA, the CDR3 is TGTGCCATCAGGACGAAGGGACTAAGCGGGGGGGAGGGACCAGATACGCAGTATTTT.

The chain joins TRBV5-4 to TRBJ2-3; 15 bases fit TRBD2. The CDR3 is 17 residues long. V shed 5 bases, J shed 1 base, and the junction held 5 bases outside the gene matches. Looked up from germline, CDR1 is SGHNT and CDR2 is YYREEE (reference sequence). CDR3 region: CASREGLAGGGTDTQYF. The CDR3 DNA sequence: TGTGCCAGCAGGGAGGGACTAGCGGGGGGCGGCACAGATACGCAGTATTTT.

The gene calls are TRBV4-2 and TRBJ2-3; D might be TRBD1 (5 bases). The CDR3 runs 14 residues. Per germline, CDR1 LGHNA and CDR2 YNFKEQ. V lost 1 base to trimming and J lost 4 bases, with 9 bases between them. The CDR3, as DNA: TGTGCCAGCAGCCAAGGTGAAGGGGCAGATACGCAGTATTTT. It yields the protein CASSQGEGADTQYF.

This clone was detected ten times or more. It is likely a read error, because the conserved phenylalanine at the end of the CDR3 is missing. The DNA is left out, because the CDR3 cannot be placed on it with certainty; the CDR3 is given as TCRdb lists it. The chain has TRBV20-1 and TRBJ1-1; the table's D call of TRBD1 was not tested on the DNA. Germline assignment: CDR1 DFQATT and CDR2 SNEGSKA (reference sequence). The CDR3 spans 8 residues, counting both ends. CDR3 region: CSARPQSV.

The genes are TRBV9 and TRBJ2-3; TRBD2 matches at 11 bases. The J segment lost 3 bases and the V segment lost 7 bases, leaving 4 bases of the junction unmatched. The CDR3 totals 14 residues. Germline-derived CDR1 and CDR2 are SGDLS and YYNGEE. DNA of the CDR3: TGTGCCAGCGCGGGACTAGCGGTAACAGATACGCAGTATTTT. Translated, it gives CASAGLAVTDTQYF.

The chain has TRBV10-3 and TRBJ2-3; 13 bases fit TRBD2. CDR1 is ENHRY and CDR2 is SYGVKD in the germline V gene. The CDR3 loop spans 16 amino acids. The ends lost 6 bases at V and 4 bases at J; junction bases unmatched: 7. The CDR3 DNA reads TGTGCCATCAGCCTACCCACTAGCGGGGGGGCAGATACGCAGTATTTT. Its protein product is CAISLPTSGGADTQYF.

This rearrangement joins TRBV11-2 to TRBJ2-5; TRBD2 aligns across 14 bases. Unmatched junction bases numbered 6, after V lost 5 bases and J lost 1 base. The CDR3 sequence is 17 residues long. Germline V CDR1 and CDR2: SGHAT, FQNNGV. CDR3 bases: TGTGCCAGCAGCCCGAGACTAGCGGGGGGGCCCCAAGAGACCCAGTACTTC. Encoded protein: CASSPRLAGGPQETQYF.

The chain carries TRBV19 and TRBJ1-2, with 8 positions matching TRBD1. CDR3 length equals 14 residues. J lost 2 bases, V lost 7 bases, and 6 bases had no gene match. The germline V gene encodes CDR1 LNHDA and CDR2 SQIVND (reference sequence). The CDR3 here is CASNSGGGNYGYTF. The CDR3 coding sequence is TGTGCCAGTAATTCAGGGGGCGGGAACTATGGCTACACCTTC.

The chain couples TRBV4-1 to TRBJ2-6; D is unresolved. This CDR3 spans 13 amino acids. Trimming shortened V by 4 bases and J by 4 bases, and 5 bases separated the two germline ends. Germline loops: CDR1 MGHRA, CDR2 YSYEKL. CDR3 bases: TGCGCCAGCAGCCTCTCCGGGGCCAACGTCCTGACTTTC. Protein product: CASSLSGANVLTF.

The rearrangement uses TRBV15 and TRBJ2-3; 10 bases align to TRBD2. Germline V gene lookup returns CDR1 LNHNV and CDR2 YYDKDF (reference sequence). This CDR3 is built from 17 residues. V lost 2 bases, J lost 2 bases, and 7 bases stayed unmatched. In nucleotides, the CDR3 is TGTGCCACCAGCAGATCACCACTAGCGGGGTTCACAGATACGCAGTATTTT. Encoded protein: CATSRSPLAGFTDTQYF.